A single T cell receptor (beta chain) is shown here with its context. Its antigen remains unidentified. The data were obtained in a study of T cells in Graves' hyperthyroidism and ophthalmopathy. Study outcomes and limitations: Blood also held most thyroid clonotypes expanded beyond 0.001. Ophthalmopathy could be told apart from stable hyperthyroidism with a 13 V-J model.

Diagnoses rested on clinical symptoms, serum thyroxine and TRAb, thyroid ultrasound and orbital computed tomography. CDR1 and CDR2 (germline): SEHNR, FQNEAQ (reference sequence). The CDR3 has 13 residues. Between the trimmed V and J ends, which lost 5 bases and 9 bases, there was a span of 16 bases. TCR beta CDR3 sequences were amplified from RNA transcripts. An initial round of RT-PCR targeting the TCR CDR3 relied on the HTBI primer set. A single record per CDR3 protein comes from TCRdb applying MiXCR to the multiplex PCR reads. The sample carries 500,000 to 650,000 distinct CDR3 sequences, 46% recorded once.

Sequenced material: peripheral blood or thyroid tissue (not recorded which). This TCR was recovered from an adult woman with Graves' disease, either hyperthyroidism or ophthalmopathy (not recorded which). The chain combines TRBV7-9 with TRBJ2-5, with D unclear. DNA for the CDR3: TGTGCCAGCAGCCCCCGACTCGATCAGCCCCAGTACTTC. It specifies CASSPRLDQPQYF.